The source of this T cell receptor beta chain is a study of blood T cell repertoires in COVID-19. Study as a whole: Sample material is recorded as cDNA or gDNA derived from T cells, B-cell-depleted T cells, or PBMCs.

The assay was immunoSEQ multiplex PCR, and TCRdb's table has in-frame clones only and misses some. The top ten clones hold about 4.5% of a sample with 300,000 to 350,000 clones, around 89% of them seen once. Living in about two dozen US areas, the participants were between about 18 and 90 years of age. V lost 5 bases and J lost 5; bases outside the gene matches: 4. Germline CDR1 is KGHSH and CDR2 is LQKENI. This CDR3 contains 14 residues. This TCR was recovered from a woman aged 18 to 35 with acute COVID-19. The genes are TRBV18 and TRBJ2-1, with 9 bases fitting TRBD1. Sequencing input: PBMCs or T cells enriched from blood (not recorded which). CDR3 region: CASSSRDRDNEQFF. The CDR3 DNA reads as TGTGCCAGCTCATCCCGGGACAGGGACAATGAGCAGTTCTTC.